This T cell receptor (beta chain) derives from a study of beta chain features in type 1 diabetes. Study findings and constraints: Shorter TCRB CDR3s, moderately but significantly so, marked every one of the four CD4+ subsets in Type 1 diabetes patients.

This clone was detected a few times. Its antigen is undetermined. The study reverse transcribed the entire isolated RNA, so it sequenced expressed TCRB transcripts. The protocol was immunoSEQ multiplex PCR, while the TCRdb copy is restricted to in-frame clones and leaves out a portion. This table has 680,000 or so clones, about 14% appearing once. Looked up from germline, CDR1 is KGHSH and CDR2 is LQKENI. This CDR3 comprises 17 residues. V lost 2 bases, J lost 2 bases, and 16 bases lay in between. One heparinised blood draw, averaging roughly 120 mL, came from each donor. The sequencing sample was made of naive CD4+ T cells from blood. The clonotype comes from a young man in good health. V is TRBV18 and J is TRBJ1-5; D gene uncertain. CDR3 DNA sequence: TGTGCCAGCTCACCATTGATCGTGAAGGGCCGCAATCAGCCCCAGCATTTT. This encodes CASSPLIVKGRNQPQHF.